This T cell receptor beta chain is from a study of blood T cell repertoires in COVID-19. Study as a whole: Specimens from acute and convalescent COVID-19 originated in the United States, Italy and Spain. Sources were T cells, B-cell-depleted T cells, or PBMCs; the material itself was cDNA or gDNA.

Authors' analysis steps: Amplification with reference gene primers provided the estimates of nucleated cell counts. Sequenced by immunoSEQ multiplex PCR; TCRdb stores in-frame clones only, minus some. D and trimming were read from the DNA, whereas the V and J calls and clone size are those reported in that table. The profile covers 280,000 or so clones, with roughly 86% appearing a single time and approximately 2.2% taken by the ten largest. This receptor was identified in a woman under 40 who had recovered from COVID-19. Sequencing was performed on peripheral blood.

The CDR3 DNA sequence: TGTGCCAGTAGTATGAAGGCGAGTCAGGGGAACTATGGCTACACCTTC. Protein product: CASSMKASQGNYGYTF. The gene calls are TRBV19 and TRBJ1-2, with TRBD1 as a possible D gene (6 bases). The ends were cut back, 3 bases at V and 2 bases at J, with 16 bases in the middle. The CDR3 extends over 16 amino acids. Germline assignment: CDR1 LNHDA and CDR2 SQIVND (reference sequence).